This TCR beta chain was profiled in a study of T cell responses to AZD1222 COVID-19 vaccine. Findings of the study overall: CD4 TCRs covered the whole spike, strongest at regions 160-218 and 743-854.

The germline V gene encodes CDR1 SQVTM and CDR2 ANQGSEA. There are 11 residues in the CDR3. Trimming left V 7 bases short and J 2 bases short, with 8 bases between. About this clone itself: The antigen remains unidentified.

Data came from immunoSEQ multiplex PCR; TCRdb stores just in-frame clones and leaves some out. The sample includes tens of thousands of clones, more than 90% of them seen just once. Second-dose intervals near 4 or 12 weeks were combined. This chain joins TRBV29-1 and TRBJ2-5; no reliable D call. Source: peripheral blood, taken 28 days after the second AZD1222 dose. This TCR was sampled from an adult who received the AZD1222 COVID-19 vaccine. In nucleotides, the CDR3 is TGCAGCGAAAGAGAGCAAGAGACCCAGTACTTC. Translated, it gives CSEREQETQYF.